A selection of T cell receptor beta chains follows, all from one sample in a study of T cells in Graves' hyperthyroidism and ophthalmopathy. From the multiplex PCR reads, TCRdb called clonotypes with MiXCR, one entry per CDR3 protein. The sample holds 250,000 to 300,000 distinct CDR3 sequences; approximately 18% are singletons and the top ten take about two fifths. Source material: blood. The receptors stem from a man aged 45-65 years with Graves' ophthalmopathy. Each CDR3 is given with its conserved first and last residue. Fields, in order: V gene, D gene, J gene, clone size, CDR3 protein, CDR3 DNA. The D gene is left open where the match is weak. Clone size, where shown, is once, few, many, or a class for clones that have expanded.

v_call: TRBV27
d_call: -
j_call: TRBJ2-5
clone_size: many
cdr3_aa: CASSSRTQETQYF
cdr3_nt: TGTGCCAGCAGTTCCAGGACTCAAGAGACCCAGTACTTC

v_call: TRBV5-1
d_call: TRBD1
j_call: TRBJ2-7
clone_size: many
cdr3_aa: CASSFGTGAYEQYF
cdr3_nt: TGCGCCAGCAGCTTCGGGACAGGGGCCTACGAGCAGTACTTC

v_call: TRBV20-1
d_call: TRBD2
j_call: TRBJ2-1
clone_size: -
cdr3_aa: CSAHGTSGNEQFF
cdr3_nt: TGCAGTGCTCATGGGACTAGCGGGAATGAGCAGTTCTTC

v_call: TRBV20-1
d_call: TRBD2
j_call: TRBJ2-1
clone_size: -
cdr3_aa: CSADLLLAGGRSSYNEQFF
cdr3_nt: TGCAGTGCCGACCTCCTACTAGCGGGAGGGCGGAGCTCCTACAATGAGCAGTTCTTC

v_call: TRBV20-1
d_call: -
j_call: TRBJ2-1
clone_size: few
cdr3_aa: CSAPVWESHPVEQFF
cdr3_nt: TGCAGTGCCCCTGTTTGGGAGTCACACCCCGTGGAGCAGTTCTTC

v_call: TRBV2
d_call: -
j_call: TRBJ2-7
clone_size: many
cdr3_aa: CASSPDTSSYEQYF
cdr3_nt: TGTGCCAGCAGTCCGGACACTTCCTCCTACGAGCAGTACTTC

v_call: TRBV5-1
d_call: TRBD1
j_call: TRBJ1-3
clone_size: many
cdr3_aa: CASSLQGSNEFSGNTIYF
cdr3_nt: TGCGCCAGCAGCTTACAGGGGAGTAACGAGTTTTCTGGAAACACCATATATTTT

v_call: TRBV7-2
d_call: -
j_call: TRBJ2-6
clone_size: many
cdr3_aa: CASSPPSSGANVLTF
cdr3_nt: TGTGCCAGCAGCCCACCTTCCTCTGGGGCCAACGTCCTGACTTTC

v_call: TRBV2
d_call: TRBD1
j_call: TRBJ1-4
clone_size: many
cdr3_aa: CATRQGMTNEKLFF
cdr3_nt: TGTGCCACAAGACAGGGGATGACTAATGAAAAACTGTTTTTT

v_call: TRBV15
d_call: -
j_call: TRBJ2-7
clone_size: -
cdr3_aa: CATSRETRGAGYEQYF
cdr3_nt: TGTGCCACCAGCAGAGAAACTCGAGGAGCGGGCTACGAGCAGTACTTC

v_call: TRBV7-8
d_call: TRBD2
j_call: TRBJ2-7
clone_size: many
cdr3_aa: CASSLGGSGNEQYF
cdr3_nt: TGTGCCAGCAGCTTAGGGGGTAGCGGGAACGAGCAGTACTTC

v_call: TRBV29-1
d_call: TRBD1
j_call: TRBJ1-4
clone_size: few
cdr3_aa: CSVEVPSTGLNEKLFF
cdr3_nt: TGCAGCGTTGAGGTCCCATCGACAGGGCTAAATGAAAAACTGTTTTTT

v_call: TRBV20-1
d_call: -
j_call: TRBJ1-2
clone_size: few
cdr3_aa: CSASEARGYGYTF
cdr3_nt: TGCAGTGCTTCTGAGGCGAGGGGGTATGGCTACACCTTC

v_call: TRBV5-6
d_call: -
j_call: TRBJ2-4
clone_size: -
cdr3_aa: CASSFFRIAKNIQYF
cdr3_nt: TGTGCCAGCAGCTTTTTCAGGATAGCCAAAAACATTCAGTACTTC

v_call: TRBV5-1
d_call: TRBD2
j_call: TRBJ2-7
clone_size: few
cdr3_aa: CASSDIAGVGNEQYF
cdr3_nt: TGCGCCAGCAGTGACATAGCGGGAGTAGGTAACGAGCAGTACTTC

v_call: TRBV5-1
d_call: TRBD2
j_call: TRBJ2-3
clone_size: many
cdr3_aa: CASSLPGTSGSGSPGDTQYF
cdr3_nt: TGCGCCAGCAGCTTACCTGGGACTAGCGGATCGGGGTCGCCGGGGGATACGCAGTATTTT

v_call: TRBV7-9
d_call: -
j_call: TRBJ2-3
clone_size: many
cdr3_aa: CASSSPDRKGGTDTQYF
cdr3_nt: TGTGCCAGCAGCTCCCCGGACAGGAAGGGAGGGACAGATACGCAGTATTTT

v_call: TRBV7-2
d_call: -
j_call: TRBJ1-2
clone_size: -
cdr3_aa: CASSLSVTSPSNYGYTF
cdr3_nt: TGTGCCAGCAGCTTATCTGTGACTAGCCCAAGTAACTATGGCTACACCTTC

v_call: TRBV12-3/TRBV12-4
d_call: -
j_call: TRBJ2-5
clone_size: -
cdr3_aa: CASTFGTGRTQYF
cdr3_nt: TGTGCCAGCACCTTCGGGACCGGTAGGACCCAGTACTTC

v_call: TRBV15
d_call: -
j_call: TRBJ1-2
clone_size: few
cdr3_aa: CATSRDHTGNLYGYTF
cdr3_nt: TGTGCCACCAGCAGAGATCACACCGGGAACCTCTATGGCTACACCTTC

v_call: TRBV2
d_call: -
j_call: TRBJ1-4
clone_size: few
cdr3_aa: CASSEAEGVGEKLFF
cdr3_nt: TGTGCCAGCAGTGAAGCTGAGGGGGTTGGAGAAAAACTGTTTTTT

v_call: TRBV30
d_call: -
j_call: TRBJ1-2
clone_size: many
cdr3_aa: CAWSVPPTFGYTF
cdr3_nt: TGTGCCTGGAGTGTACCCCCTACTTTCGGCTACACCTTC

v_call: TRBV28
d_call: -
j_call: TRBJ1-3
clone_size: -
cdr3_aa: CASEDRSGNTIYF
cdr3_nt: TGTGCCAGCGAGGATCGCTCTGGAAACACCATATATTTT

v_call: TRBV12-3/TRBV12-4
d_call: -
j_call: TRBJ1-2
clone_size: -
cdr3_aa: CASSFALGPYTF
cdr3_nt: TGTGCCAGCAGTTTCGCCTTGGGGCCCTACACCTTC

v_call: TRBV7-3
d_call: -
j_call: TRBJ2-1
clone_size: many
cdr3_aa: CASSPDTSNEQFF
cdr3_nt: TGTGCCAGCAGCCCAGATACTAGCAATGAGCAGTTCTTC

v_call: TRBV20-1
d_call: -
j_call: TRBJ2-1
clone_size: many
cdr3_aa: CSARGRGGEQFF
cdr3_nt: TGCAGTGCTAGAGGCAGGGGGGGTGAGCAGTTCTTC